The clone carrying this T cell receptor (beta chain) was observed many times. What it binds is unknown. Germline CDR1 SGHTA, CDR2 FQGNSA. The CDR3 spans 15 residues. V was shortened by 6 bases and J by 2 bases, with 15 bases between the two germline ends. This sample stems from a study of T cell repertoires in cytomegalovirus infection. Points from the study as a whole: Using cumulative public TCR beta family frequency, the authors identified those who carried CMV together with the relevant HLA.

TCRdb reprocessed the reads with MiXCR, giving one entry per CDR3 protein. The sample has fewer than 550,000 distinct CDR3 sequences; 26% are singletons. Sequencing was done on a sample of PBMCs. The chain has TRBV7-2 and TRBJ2-3; D is ambiguous. The source of this sequence is a human donor in good health (CMV status not recorded). Some clones in this sample may be carry-over from other donors' samples. In DNA, the CDR3 is TGTGCCAGCAGGAATAGGGAAGGGAACACAGATACGCAGTATTTT. Amino acid sequence: CASRNREGNTDTQYF.